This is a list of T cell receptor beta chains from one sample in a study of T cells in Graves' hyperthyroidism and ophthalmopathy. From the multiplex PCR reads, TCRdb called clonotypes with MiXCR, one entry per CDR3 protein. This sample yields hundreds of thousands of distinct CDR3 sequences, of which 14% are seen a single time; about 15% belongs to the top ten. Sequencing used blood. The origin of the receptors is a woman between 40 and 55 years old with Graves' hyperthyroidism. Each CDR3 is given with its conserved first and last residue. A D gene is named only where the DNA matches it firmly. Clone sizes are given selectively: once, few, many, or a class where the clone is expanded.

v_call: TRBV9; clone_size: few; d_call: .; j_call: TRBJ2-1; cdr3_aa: CASTGGRSSYNEQFF; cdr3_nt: TGTGCCAGCACCGGAGGGAGGAGCTCCTACAATGAGCAGTTCTTC
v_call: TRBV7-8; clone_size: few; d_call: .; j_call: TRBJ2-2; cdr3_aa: CASSLVFFGGGQAGELFF; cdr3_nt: TGTGCCAGCAGCTTAGTCTTTTTTGGGGGAGGTCAGGCCGGGGAGCTGTTTTTT
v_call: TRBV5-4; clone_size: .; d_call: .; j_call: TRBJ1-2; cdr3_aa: CASSLRVEDGYTF; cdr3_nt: TGTGCCAGCAGCTTGCGGGTGGAGGATGGCTACACCTTC
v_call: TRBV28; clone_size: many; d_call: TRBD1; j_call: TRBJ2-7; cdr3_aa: CASSSSRTGGYEQYF; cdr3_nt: TGTGCCAGCAGTTCCTCCCGGACAGGGGGGTACGAGCAGTACTTC
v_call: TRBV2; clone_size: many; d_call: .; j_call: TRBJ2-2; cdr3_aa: CASAANTGELFF; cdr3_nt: TGTGCCAGCGCAGCAAACACCGGGGAGCTGTTTTTT
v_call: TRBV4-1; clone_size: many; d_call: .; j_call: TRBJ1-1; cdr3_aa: CASSPAGGMGAFF; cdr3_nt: TGCGCCAGCAGCCCTGCTGGGGGGATGGGAGCTTTCTTT
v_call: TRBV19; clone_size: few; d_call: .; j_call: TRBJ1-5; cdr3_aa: CASSMGLGGNQPQHF; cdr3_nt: TGTGCCAGTAGTATGGGGTTGGGGGGGAATCAGCCCCAGCATTTT
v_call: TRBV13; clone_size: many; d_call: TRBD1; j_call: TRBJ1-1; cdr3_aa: CASSTFQTGGEKAFF; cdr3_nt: TGTGCCAGCAGCACTTTCCAGACAGGGGGCGAGAAGGCTTTCTTT
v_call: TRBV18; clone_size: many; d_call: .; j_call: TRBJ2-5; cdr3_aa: CASSPQGSHGETQYF; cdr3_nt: TGTGCCAGCTCACCACAGGGATCGCATGGAGAGACCCAGTACTTC
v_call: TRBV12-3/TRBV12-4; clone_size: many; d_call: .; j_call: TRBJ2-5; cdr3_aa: CASSLGPDETQYF; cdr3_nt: TGTGCCAGCAGTTTGGGGCCAGATGAGACCCAGTACTTC
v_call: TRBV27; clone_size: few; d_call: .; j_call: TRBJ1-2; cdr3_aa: CASLGGGGANHGYTF; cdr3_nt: TGTGCCAGCCTAGGGGGGGGCGGAGCTAACCATGGCTACACCTTC
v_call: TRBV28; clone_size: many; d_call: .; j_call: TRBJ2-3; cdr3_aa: CASSPPGYTDTQYF; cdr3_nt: TGTGCCAGCAGCCCCCCAGGATACACAGATACGCAGTATTTT
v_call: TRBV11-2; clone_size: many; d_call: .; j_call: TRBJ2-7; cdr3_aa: CASSDYRDLSYEQYF; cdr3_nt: TGTGCCAGCAGCGATTATCGGGACCTATCCTACGAGCAGTACTTC